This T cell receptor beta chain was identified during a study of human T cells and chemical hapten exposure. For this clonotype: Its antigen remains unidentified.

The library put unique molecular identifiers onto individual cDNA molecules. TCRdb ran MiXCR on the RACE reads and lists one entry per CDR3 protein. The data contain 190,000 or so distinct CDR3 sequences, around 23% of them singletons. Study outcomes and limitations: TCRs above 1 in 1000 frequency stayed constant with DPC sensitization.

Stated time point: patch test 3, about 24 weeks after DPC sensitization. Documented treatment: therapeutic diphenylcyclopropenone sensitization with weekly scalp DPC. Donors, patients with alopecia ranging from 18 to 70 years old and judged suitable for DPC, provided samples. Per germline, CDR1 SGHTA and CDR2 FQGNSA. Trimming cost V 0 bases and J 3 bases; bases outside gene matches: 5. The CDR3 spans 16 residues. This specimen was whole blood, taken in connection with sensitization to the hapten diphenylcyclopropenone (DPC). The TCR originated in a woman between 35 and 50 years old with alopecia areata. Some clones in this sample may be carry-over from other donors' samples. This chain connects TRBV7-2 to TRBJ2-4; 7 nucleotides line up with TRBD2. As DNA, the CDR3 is TGTGCCAGCAGCTTAGCAGAGGGAGGGGTCAAAAACATTCAGTACTTC. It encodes CASSLAEGGVKNIQYF.